These 28 T cell receptor beta chains originate from one sample sequenced in a study of response to subunit inactivated influenza vaccine. In TCRdb, the RT-PCR reads were re-called with MiXCR into one record per CDR3 protein. The sample gives hundreds of thousands of distinct CDR3 sequences, roughly 27% of which show up once; under 2.5% is in the top ten. This specimen consisted of CD4+ T cells sorted from PBMCs, obtained roughly 5 days after vaccination. These receptors all stem from a man aged 50 to 60 who received an inactivated influenza vaccine.

V is TRBV5-5 and J is TRBJ2-1; D remains ambiguous. Germline CDR1 SGHKS, CDR2 YYEKEE (reference sequence). The CDR3 extends over 15 amino acids. Trimming left V 3 bases short and J 0 bases short, with 10 bases between. The CDR3 protein is CASSSTVSSYNEQFF. CDR3 nucleotides: TGTGCCAGCAGCTCGACGGTGAGCTCCTACAATGAGCAGTTCTTC.

This clonotype was observed a few times. The chain joins TRBV9 to TRBJ1-2; tentatively, D is TRBD1 (5 bases). Trimming removed 3 bases from V and 4 bases from J, with 19 bases in between. Germline values: CDR1 SGDLS, CDR2 YYNGEE. The CDR3 has 16 amino acids. The CDR3 protein is CASSEDFTGGGYGYTF. The CDR3 DNA reads TGTGCCAGCAGCGAGGATTTTACGGGCGGGGGCTATGGCTACACCTTC.

The rearrangement uses TRBV12-3 or TRBV12-4 and TRBJ2-1, with TRBD2 as a possible D gene (6 bases). The CDR3 length is 14 residues. Between the trimmed V and J ends, which lost 1 base and 9 bases, there was a span of 13 bases. CDR3 sequence reads: CASSLVASASEQFF. The CDR3 DNA sequence: TGTGCCAGCAGTTTAGTAGCTAGCGCTAGTGAGCAGTTCTTC.

Concerning this clonotype itself: The junction and the germline gene differ at one end; a read error may be behind it. The gene calls are TRBV7-7 and TRBJ2-3; 8 nucleotides match TRBD2. The CDR3 runs to 14 residues. Germline CDR1 is SSHAT and CDR2 is FNYEAQ (reference sequence). The CDR3 bases are TGTGCTAGCAGCTTACGACTAGCGAGAGATACGCAGTATTTT. It specifies CASSLRLARDTQYF.

The sample holds a few counts of this clonotype. The chain has TRBV2 and TRBJ1-6, with 7 bases fitting TRBD1. Per germline, CDR1 SNHLY and CDR2 FYNNEI. J was trimmed by 1 base and V by 5 bases; bases with no gene match: 2. The CDR3 totals 15 residues. As DNA, the CDR3 is TGTGCCAGCAGTCAACAGGGGTCCTATAATTCACCCCTCCACTTT. This codes for CASSQQGSYNSPLHF.

This clonotype has only a few counts. The chain carries TRBV18 and TRBJ2-1; 7 nucleotides agree with TRBD2. The junction had 5 bases not matched to a gene; V was cut back by 1 base and J by 5 bases. This CDR3 region has 15 residues. Germline values: CDR1 KGHSH, CDR2 LQKENI. Here the CDR3 reads CASSPLLLADNEQFF. In nucleotides, the CDR3 is TGTGCCAGCTCACCACTTCTTCTAGCGGACAATGAGCAGTTCTTC.

This CDR3 reads CSAKGAPGEQYF. The CDR3 DNA reads as TGCAGCGCGAAGGGGGCGCCGGGGGAGCAGTACTTC. The chain carries TRBV29-1 and TRBJ2-7, with 7 bases that match TRBD1. The CDR3 totals 12 residues. The V gene end was trimmed by 7 bases and the J gene end by 7 bases; junction bases not matched to a gene: 10. Per the germline V gene, CDR1 is SQVTM and CDR2 is ANQGSEA.

The chain combines TRBV3-1 with TRBJ2-2; 8 bases are shared with TRBD1. The CDR3 has 14 amino acids. The V and J ends lost 3 bases and 6 bases, in that order; junction bases with no gene match: 3. Germline CDR1 is LGHDT and CDR2 is YNNKEL (reference sequence). The CDR3 loop reads CASSQSRGPGELFF. The DNA of the CDR3 is TGTGCCAGCAGCCAGTCCAGGGGGCCCGGGGAGCTGTTTTTT.

The V call is TRBV6-5, the J call TRBJ2-7; 9 bases match TRBD2. The CDR3 runs 18 residues. CDR1 MNHEY and CDR2 SVGAGI come from the germline V gene. J was trimmed by 3 bases and V by 0 bases; bases with no gene match: 12. This CDR3 is CASSYSGPGTSSNYEQYF. The CDR3 bases are TGTGCCAGCAGTTACTCCGGACCCGGGACTAGCAGCAACTACGAGCAGTACTTC.

This chain's CDR3 is CASSKTSPGSPLHF. The CDR3 nucleotides are TGTGCCAGCAGTAAGACCTCGCCGGGGTCACCCCTCCACTTT. The chain uses TRBV28 and TRBJ1-6, with D hard to call. V lost 5 bases, J lost 10 bases, and 15 bases lay in between. This CDR3 has 14 residues. The germline V gene encodes CDR1 MDHEN and CDR2 SYDVKM.

This clonotype was seen more than once but under ten times. V and J are TRBV29-1 and TRBJ1-1; maybe TRBD1 (6 bases). This CDR3 contains 18 residues. V was trimmed by 5 bases and J by 5 bases, leaving 30 bases between them. CDR1 and CDR2 (germline): SQVTM, ANQGSEA. CDR3 protein: CSVSTVLRIRGFRTEAFF. CDR3 sequence (DNA): TGCAGCGTTTCCACCGTATTGAGAATTAGGGGGTTTCGAACTGAAGCTTTCTTT.

V gene TRBV20-1 combines with J gene TRBJ2-1; 10 positions match TRBD2. Unmatched junction bases numbered 10, after V lost 6 bases and J lost 8 bases. The germline CDR1 and CDR2 sequences are DFQATT and SNEGSKA (reference sequence). The CDR3 length is 14 residues. CDR3 nucleotide sequence: TGCAGTGCGGCGCAGCGGGGGGGCCGGGATGAGCAGTTCTTC. Amino acid sequence: CSAAQRGGRDEQFF.

The chain links TRBV4-2 to TRBJ1-2; D gene ambiguous. CDR1 LGHNA and CDR2 YNFKEQ come from the germline V gene. V was shortened by 0 bases and J by 6 bases, with 14 bases between the two germline ends. This CDR3 region has 15 residues. The CDR3 sequence is CASSQDLWANNGYTF. CDR3 nucleotides: TGTGCCAGCAGCCAAGATCTGTGGGCTAATAATGGCTACACCTTC.

This chain connects TRBV29-1 to TRBJ2-7, with D possibly matching TRBD1 (5 bases). The CDR3 runs to 11 residues. Deletions cut 6 bases from V and 5 bases from J, with 11 bases between. The germline V gene encodes CDR1 SQVTM and CDR2 ANQGSEA. CDR3 in DNA: TGCAGCGTATCAGGGAACCACGAGCAGTACTTC. The encoded protein is CSVSGNHEQYF.

This chain links TRBV20-1 with TRBJ2-7, with D tentatively TRBD1 (6 bases). V lost 3 bases to trimming and J lost 4 bases, with 16 bases between them. Germline V gives CDR1 DFQATT, CDR2 SNEGSKA (reference sequence). This CDR3 region has 14 residues. CDR3 nucleotide sequence: TGCAGTGCTAGGCCCCGACAGGAGATTTACGAGCAGTACTTC. Translating it yields CSARPRQEIYEQYF.

This clonotype was found a few times. The chain combines TRBV6-1 with TRBJ1-2; TRBD1 matches at 9 bases. The ends lost 6 bases at V and 8 bases at J; junction bases unmatched: 10. The CDR3 contains 14 residues. Germline V gene data show CDR1 as MNHNS and CDR2 as SASEGT. CDR3 sequence: CASSSGTGNGGYTF. The CDR3 DNA reads as TGTGCCAGCAGCTCCGGGACAGGGAATGGAGGCTACACCTTC.

This clonotype appeared a few times. The V gene is TRBV5-1, the J gene TRBJ2-6, with D tentatively TRBD2 (6 bases). With 4 bases removed from V and 3 bases from J, the gap between germline ends came to 8 bases. The germline V gene has CDR1 SGHRS and CDR2 YFSETQ. The CDR3 has 14 residues. CDR3 region: CASSVGGGANVLTF. CDR3 bases: TGCGCCAGCAGCGTCGGGGGTGGGGCCAACGTCCTGACTTTC.

The chain couples TRBV4-3 to TRBJ1-1, with D uncertain. This CDR3 has 14 amino acids. With 1 base removed from V and 5 bases from J, the gap between germline ends came to 11 bases. Germline V CDR1 and CDR2: LGHNA, YSLEER. DNA for the CDR3: TGCGCCAGCAGCCAAGCGGCGAGCAGGACTGAAGCTTTCTTT. Its protein product is CASSQAASRTEAFF.

This sequence joins TRBV28 and TRBJ2-3; 9 positions agree with TRBD2. The CDR3 covers 14 residues. Germline-derived CDR1 and CDR2 are MDHEN and SYDVKM. V dropped 5 bases and J dropped 4; count of bases not matched to a gene: 4. The chain's CDR3 is CASSRSSGADTQYF. The CDR3 nucleotides read TGTGCCAGCAGTCGATCTAGCGGGGCAGATACGCAGTATTTT.

V and J are TRBV12-3 or TRBV12-4 and TRBJ1-2; TRBD1 matches at 8 bases. This CDR3 has 13 residues. Trimming took 5 bases from V and 5 from J; bases not matched to a gene: 4. CDR3 residues: CASSDQGAYGYTF. The CDR3, as DNA: TGTGCCAGCAGTGACCAGGGGGCATATGGCTACACCTTC.

Many counts were recorded for this clonotype. This chain uses TRBV20-1 with TRBJ2-1; D tentatively reads TRBD1 or TRBD2 (5 bases each). Trimming took 0 bases from V and 2 from J, leaving 17 bases between them. Germline values: CDR1 DFQATT, CDR2 SNEGSKA (reference sequence). CDR3 length equals 17 residues. CDR3 protein: CSARDLGFSGPYNEQFF. CDR3 nucleotide sequence: TGCAGTGCTAGAGATCTAGGGTTCTCGGGGCCCTACAATGAGCAGTTCTTC.

This clonotype was recorded a few times. This chain joins TRBV7-6 and TRBJ1-5; D is unresolved. Trimming pared 4 bases from V and 6 bases from J, leaving 10 bases between. CDR1 and CDR2 (germline): SGHVS, FNYEAQ. The CDR3 length is 13 residues. The CDR3 region is CASSSRRGQPQHF. Written as DNA, the CDR3 is TGTGCCAGCAGCTCCCGACGTGGTCAGCCCCAGCATTTT.

This chain joins TRBV20-1 and TRBJ2-3; a weak D match, TRBD1 (6 bases). This CDR3 region has 11 residues. V lost 6 bases to trimming and J lost 4 bases, with 8 bases between them. Germline V CDR1 and CDR2: DFQATT, SNEGSKA (reference sequence). The CDR3 nucleotides read TGCAGTGCCCACAGGGCAGATACGCAGTATTTT. Translating it yields CSAHRADTQYF.

The chain links TRBV20-1 to TRBJ2-1; 9 bases line up with TRBD1. CDR1 and CDR2 from the germline V gene are DFQATT and SNEGSKA (reference sequence). This CDR3 region has 16 residues. J gave up 9 bases and V 0 bases, and 12 bases lay outside the gene matches. The CDR3 DNA is TGCAGTGCTAGAGATTTTCGGACAGGGGCAACGGGTGAGCAGTTCTTC. Encoded protein: CSARDFRTGATGEQFF.

This chain joins TRBV6-5 and TRBJ2-1; 13 bases agree with TRBD2. J was trimmed by 4 bases and V by 2 bases; bases with no gene match: 8. There are 18 residues in the CDR3. The germline CDR1 and CDR2 sequences are MNHEY and SVGAGI. Here the CDR3 reads CASSYLRTSGSTYNEQFF. DNA for the CDR3: TGTGCCAGCAGTTACCTCCGGACTAGCGGGAGCACTTACAATGAGCAGTTCTTC.

V and J are TRBV5-1 and TRBJ2-2; TRBD1 aligns across 9 bases. V lost 0 bases to trimming and J lost 5 bases; unmatched junction nucleotides: 5. The length of the CDR3 is 16 residues. Per germline, CDR1 SGHRS and CDR2 YFSETQ. CDR3 sequence (DNA): TGCGCCAGCAGCTTGGAGGGGACAGGGAAAACCGGGGAGCTGTTTTTT. Its protein product is CASSLEGTGKTGELFF.

This clonotype was counted a few times. The chain is built from TRBV4-3 and TRBJ2-1, with a weak D call TRBD2 (6 bases). Between the trimmed V and J ends, which lost 3 bases and 6 bases, there was a span of 9 bases. The CDR3 totals 13 residues. Germline CDR1 and CDR2: LGHNA and YSLEER. DNA of the CDR3: TGCGCCAGCAGCCAGACTAGGGTCAATGAGCAGTTCTTC. As protein: CASSQTRVNEQFF.

The rearrangement joins TRBV6-2 or TRBV6-3 to TRBJ2-7; 7 nucleotides line up with TRBD2. Trimming took 7 bases from V and 2 from J; bases not matched to a gene: 8. The CDR3 covers 14 residues. Germline loops: CDR1 MNHEY, CDR2 SVGEGT. CDR3: CASITGGRPYEQYF. DNA of the CDR3: TGTGCCAGCATAACCGGCGGGAGACCCTACGAGCAGTACTTC.